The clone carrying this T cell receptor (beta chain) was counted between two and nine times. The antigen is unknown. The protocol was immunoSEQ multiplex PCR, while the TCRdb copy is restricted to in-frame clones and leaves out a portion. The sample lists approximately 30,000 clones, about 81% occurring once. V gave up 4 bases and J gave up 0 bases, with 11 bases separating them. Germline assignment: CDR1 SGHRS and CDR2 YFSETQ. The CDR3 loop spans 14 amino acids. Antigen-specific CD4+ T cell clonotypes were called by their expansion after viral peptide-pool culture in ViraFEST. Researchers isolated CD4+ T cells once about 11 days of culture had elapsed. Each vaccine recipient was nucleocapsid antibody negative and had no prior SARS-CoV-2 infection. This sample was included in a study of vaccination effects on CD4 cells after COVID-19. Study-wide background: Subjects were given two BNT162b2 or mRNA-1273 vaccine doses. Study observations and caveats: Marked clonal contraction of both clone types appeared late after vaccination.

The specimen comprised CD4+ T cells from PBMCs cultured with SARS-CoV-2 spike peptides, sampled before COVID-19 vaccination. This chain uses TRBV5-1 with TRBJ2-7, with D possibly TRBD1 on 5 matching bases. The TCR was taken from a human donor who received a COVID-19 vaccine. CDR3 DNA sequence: TGCGCCAGCAGCACACAGGCTGACTCCTACGAGCAGTACTTC. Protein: CASSTQADSYEQYF.